The 22 T cell receptor beta chains below all came from one sample that was sequenced in a study of CD8 T cells in ankylosing spondylitis (dated by TCRdb to about 2017). Overall study outcomes, separate from this receptor: A TCR beta motif made up of eight or nine highly homologous amino acid variants appeared to be characteristic of blood from ankylosing spondylitis patients.

These TCRs' antigens remain unknown. Library generation was performed with 5' RACE. Sequenced on an Illumina HiSeq 2500. Starting from the raw public reads, TCRdb applied fastp trimming at Q25, assembled clones with MiXCR and retained in-frame beta chains. Duplicate CDR3 protein sequences are folded into a single record with the most common DNA and genes. The sample table contains some 800,000 distinct CDR3 sequences; only one count was recorded for 12% of them. Under 0.6% of the sample goes to the ten largest clones. Sequenced input: blood, either unsorted or a sorted T cell fraction (not recorded which). These receptors came from a male donor with ankylosing spondylitis.

The sample holds a few counts of this clonotype. The V and J genes are TRBV20-1 and TRBJ1-6, with D tentatively TRBD1 (5 bases). From germline, CDR1 is DFQATT and CDR2 SNEGSKA (reference sequence). The CDR3 contains 13 residues. V was cut by 3 bases and J by 8 bases, with 11 bases left in between. The CDR3 protein is CSASLQGDSPLHF. CDR3 nucleotides: TGCAGTGCTAGTCTCCAGGGAGATTCACCCCTCCACTTT.

This clonotype was recorded a few times. For the CDR3, the DNA is TGTGCCAGCAGTGAATATCATGGCTCTGGAAACACCATATATTTT. Its protein is CASSEYHGSGNTIYF. The chain joins TRBV6-1 to TRBJ1-3; no clear D. The CDR3 is 15 amino acids. Germline V gene lookup returns CDR1 MNHNS and CDR2 SASEGT. V lost 2 bases and J lost 0, with 8 bases in between.

The chain uses TRBV5-6 and TRBJ2-3; D might be TRBD2 (5 bases). V was shortened by 1 base and J by 2 bases, with 8 bases between the two germline ends. Per germline, CDR1 SGHDT and CDR2 YYEEEE. The CDR3 totals 14 residues. CDR3 bases: TGTGCCAGCAGCTTGACGGGATACACAGATACGCAGTATTTT. Translating it yields CASSLTGYTDTQYF.

This clonotype was seen more than once but under ten times. The chain employs TRBV5-1 and TRBJ1-1; D may be TRBD1 (5 bases). Trimming took off 3 bases at V and 3 bases at J, with 12 bases between the two ends. The CDR3 length is 14 residues. Germline CDR1 is SGHRS and CDR2 is YFSETQ. The CDR3 loop reads CASSYQGGDTEAFF. CDR3 DNA: TGCGCCAGCAGCTACCAGGGTGGGGACACTGAAGCTTTCTTT.

This clonotype was seen only a few times. This rearrangement joins TRBV9 to TRBJ1-5; D is possibly TRBD1 (5 bases). CDR3 length: 13 amino acids. Germline CDR1 is SGDLS and CDR2 is YYNGEE. Between the trimmed V and J ends, which lost 4 bases and 5 bases, there was a span of 10 bases. The CDR3 here is CASSRVGDQPQHF. DNA for the CDR3: TGTGCCAGCAGCCGAGTGGGGGATCAGCCCCAGCATTTT. Complete variable domain (other parts from reference TRBV9 and TRBJ1-5): DSGVTQTPKHLITATGQRVTLRCSPRSGDLSVYWYQQSLDQGLQFLIQYYNGEERAKGNILERFSAQQFPDLHSELNLSSLELGDSALYFCASSRVGDQPQHFGDGTRLSIL.

This clonotype was recorded a few times. Sequence at one end of the junction differs from germline and may be a read error. The rearrangement uses TRBV4-2 and TRBJ1-6; D possibly corresponds to TRBD1 (5 bases). Per the germline V gene, CDR1 is LGHNA and CDR2 is YNFKEQ. This CDR3 comprises 16 residues. In DNA, the CDR3 is TGTGCCAGCAGCCAAGAGTTGCGAGTGGGTGGGACGCCGCGAAGATTT. Protein: CASSQELRVGGTPRRF.

This clonotype was picked up a small number of times. The V gene is TRBV12-3 or TRBV12-4, the J gene TRBJ2-7; 9 bases fit TRBD2. Trimming took 6 bases from V and 0 from J; bases not matched to a gene: 6. The CDR3 covers 15 residues. This chain's CDR3 is CASRKLAGSSYEQYF. CDR3 nucleotide sequence: TGTGCCAGCAGGAAACTAGCGGGCAGCTCCTACGAGCAGTACTTC.

CDR3 DNA: TGCGCCAGCAGGGGCGGCGGGGAGCTGTTTTTT. Protein: CASRGGGELFF. The chain combines TRBV5-1 with TRBJ2-2; unclear D gene. Germline CDR1 and CDR2: SGHRS and YFSETQ. The CDR3 sequence is 11 residues long. V lost 5 bases, J lost 7 bases, and 6 bases lay in between.

The V call is TRBV5-1, the J call TRBJ2-1; the D gene is possibly TRBD2 (5 bases). V was trimmed by 5 bases and J by 0 bases, leaving 9 bases between them. Germline V gene data show CDR1 as SGHRS and CDR2 as YFSETQ. CDR3 length: 14 residues. The CDR3 here is CASSSENSYNEQFF. CDR3 in DNA: TGCGCCAGCAGTAGCGAGAACTCCTACAATGAGCAGTTCTTC.

This clonotype was seen a handful of times. The chain links TRBV12-3 or TRBV12-4 to TRBJ2-2, with 8 bases aligning to TRBD2. J was trimmed by 4 bases and V by 8 bases; bases with no gene match: 3. CDR3 length: 13 amino acids. The CDR3 reads CASGRGGTGELFF. DNA for the CDR3: TGTGCCAGCGGTCGGGGGGGCACCGGGGAGCTGTTTTTT.

This clonotype was counted only a few times. The rearrangement links TRBV4-3 to TRBJ2-3; possible D gene TRBD2, 7 bases. V lost 1 base and J 7 bases, leaving 15 bases between the germline ends. Germline values: CDR1 LGHNA, CDR2 YSLEER. The CDR3 runs to 15 residues. CDR3 nucleotide sequence: TGCGCCAGCAGCCAAGCCCCGGGGAGGGGGAATACGCAGTATTTT. This encodes CASSQAPGRGNTQYF.

This clonotype was seen many times. The V gene is TRBV20-1, the J gene TRBJ2-1; D is undetermined. This CDR3 contains 13 residues. Trimming stripped 8 bases from V and 5 bases from J, with 16 bases between. Germline values: CDR1 DFQATT, CDR2 SNEGSKA (reference sequence). The CDR3 sequence: CSLSRLSDNEQFF. The DNA for the CDR3 is TGCAGTCTCTCTAGGCTATCGGACAATGAGCAGTTCTTC.

This clonotype was found a few times. The chain links TRBV10-3 to TRBJ2-3; D remains unclear. Germline lookup yields CDR1 ENHRY and CDR2 SYGVKD. Between the trimmed V and J ends, which lost 4 bases and 4 bases, there was a span of 12 bases. CDR3 size: 14 residues. CDR3 region: CAISGTIPPDTQYF. CDR3 bases: TGTGCCATCAGTGGGACCATACCGCCAGATACGCAGTATTTT.

This chain joins TRBV20-1 and TRBJ2-4, with D perhaps given as TRBD1 or TRBD2 (5 bases each). The CDR3 totals 18 residues. V dropped 6 bases and J dropped 0 bases, with 24 bases sitting between them. Per the germline V gene, CDR1 is DFQATT and CDR2 is SNEGSKA (reference sequence). The CDR3 spells CSAAHLQSGPLAKNIQYF. The CDR3 coding sequence is TGCAGTGCGGCTCACTTACAGTCGGGGCCCTTAGCCAAAAACATTCAGTACTTC.

This clonotype showed up many times. CDR3 sequence (DNA): TGCGCCAGCAGCTTCGGGGGGAGTCATGGCTACACCTTC. Translating it yields CASSFGGSHGYTF. The J gene is TRBJ1-2, the V gene TRBV5-1; weak D call: TRBD1 (5 bases). V was pared by 2 bases and J by 6 bases, with 11 bases between. The germline V gene encodes CDR1 SGHRS and CDR2 YFSETQ. The CDR3 extends over 13 amino acids.

This chain joins TRBV11-2 and TRBJ1-5; a weak D match, TRBD1 (6 bases). V was cut by 4 bases and J by 10 bases, with 14 bases left in between. Germline CDR1 SGHAT, CDR2 FQNNGV. The CDR3 consists of 13 residues. The CDR3, as DNA: TGTGCCAGCAGCTCAGCTGGGGGGGCACCCCAGCATTTT. Protein product: CASSSAGGAPQHF.

The rearrangement uses TRBV6-1 and TRBJ2-1; TRBD2 aligns across 14 bases. This CDR3 contains 15 residues. V shed 6 bases and J 8 bases; nucleotides not matched to a gene: 6. Germline lookup yields CDR1 MNHNS and CDR2 SASEGT. The CDR3 reads CASRKPGLAGDEQFF. Written as DNA, the CDR3 is TGTGCCAGCAGAAAACCGGGACTAGCGGGAGATGAGCAGTTCTTC.

This chain uses TRBV6-1 with TRBJ2-7, with 7 bases identical to TRBD1. CDR3 length equals 17 residues. V gave up 6 bases and J gave up 5 bases; unmatched junction bases: 19. Germline V CDR1 and CDR2: MNHNS, SASEGT. CDR3 loop: CASSPQAYRGRMDEQYF. The CDR3 nucleotides read TGTGCCAGCAGCCCCCAAGCCTACAGGGGACGCATGGACGAGCAGTACTTC.

This clonotype was seen more than once but under ten times. The chain joins TRBV29-1 to TRBJ2-5; tentatively, D is TRBD1 (6 bases). The CDR3 spans 11 residues. Looked up from germline, CDR1 is SQVTM and CDR2 is ANQGSEA. Trimming took 7 bases from V and 7 from J, leaving 13 bases between them. The CDR3 DNA reads TGCAGCGCTCAGGGGATGGGGACCCAGTACTTC. Translated: CSAQGMGTQYF.

The V gene is TRBV25-1, the J gene TRBJ2-6, with a possible D match to TRBD2 (5 bases). Germline V gene lookup returns CDR1 MGHDK and CDR2 SYGVNS. Trimming cost V 2 bases and J 2 bases, with 7 bases left between them. The CDR3 is made up of 15 amino acids. The CDR3: CASSEGGAGANVLTF. In nucleotides, the CDR3 is TGTGCCAGCAGTGAAGGAGGAGCTGGGGCCAACGTCCTGACTTTC.

The chain couples TRBV20-1 to TRBJ2-7, with D possibly TRBD1 on 5 matching bases. This CDR3 is 14 amino acids long. Germline lookup yields CDR1 DFQATT and CDR2 SNEGSKA (reference sequence). Trimming pared 3 bases from V and 1 base from J, leaving 13 bases between. Here the CDR3 DNA reads TGCAGTGCTAGGACGCCAAAGGGGTCCTACGAGCAGTACTTC. It encodes CSARTPKGSYEQYF.

The CDR3 is CASSRNRGEIYGYTF. The CDR3 DNA sequence: TGTGCCAGCAGCAGAAACAGGGGAGAGATCTATGGCTACACCTTC. The chain is built from TRBV12-3 or TRBV12-4 and TRBJ1-2, with 7 bases lining up with TRBD1. The CDR3 covers 15 residues. The J segment lost 4 bases and the V segment lost 6 bases, leaving 11 bases of the junction unmatched.